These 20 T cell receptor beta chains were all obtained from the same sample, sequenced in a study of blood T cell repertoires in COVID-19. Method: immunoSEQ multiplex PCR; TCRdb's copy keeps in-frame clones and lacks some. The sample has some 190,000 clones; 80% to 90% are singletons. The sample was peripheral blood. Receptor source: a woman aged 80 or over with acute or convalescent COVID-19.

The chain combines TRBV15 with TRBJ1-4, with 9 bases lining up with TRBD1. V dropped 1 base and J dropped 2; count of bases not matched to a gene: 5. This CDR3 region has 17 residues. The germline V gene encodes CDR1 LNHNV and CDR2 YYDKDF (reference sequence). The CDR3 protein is CATSRGTGVVTNEKLFF. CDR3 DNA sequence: TGTGCCACCAGCAGAGGGACAGGGGTTGTCACTAATGAAAAACTGTTTTTT.

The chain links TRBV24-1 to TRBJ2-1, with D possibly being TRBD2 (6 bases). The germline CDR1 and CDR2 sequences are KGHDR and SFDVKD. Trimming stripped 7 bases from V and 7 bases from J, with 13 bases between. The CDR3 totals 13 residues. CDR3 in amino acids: CATSRAGLNEQFF. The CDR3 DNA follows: TGTGCCACCAGCCGCGCGGGGTTGAATGAGCAGTTCTTC.

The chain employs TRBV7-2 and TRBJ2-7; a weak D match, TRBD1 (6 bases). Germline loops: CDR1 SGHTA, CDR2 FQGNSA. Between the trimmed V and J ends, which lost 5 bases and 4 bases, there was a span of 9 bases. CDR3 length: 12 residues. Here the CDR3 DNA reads TGTGCCAGCAGCCGACAGGAGTACGAGCAGTACTTC. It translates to CASSRQEYEQYF. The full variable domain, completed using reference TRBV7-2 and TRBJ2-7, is GAGVSQSPSNKVTEKGKDVELRCDPISGHTALYWYRQSLGQGLEFLIYFQGNSAPDKSGLPSDRFSAERTGGSVSTLTIQRTQQEDSAVYLCASSRQEYEQYFGPGTRLTVT.

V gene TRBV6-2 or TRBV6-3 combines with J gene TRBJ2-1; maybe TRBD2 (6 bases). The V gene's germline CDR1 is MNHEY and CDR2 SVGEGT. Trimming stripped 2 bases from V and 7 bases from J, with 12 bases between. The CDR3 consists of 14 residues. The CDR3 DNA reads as TGTGCCAGCAGTTACCCGGGAGTCTCTAATGAGCAGTTCTTC. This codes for CASSYPGVSNEQFF.

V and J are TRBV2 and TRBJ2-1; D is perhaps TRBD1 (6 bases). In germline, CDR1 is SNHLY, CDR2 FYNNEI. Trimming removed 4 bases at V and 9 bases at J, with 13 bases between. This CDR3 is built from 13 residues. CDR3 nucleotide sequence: TGTGCCAGCAGTGCGGACAGTGTTAGTGAGCAGTTCTTC. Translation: CASSADSVSEQFF.

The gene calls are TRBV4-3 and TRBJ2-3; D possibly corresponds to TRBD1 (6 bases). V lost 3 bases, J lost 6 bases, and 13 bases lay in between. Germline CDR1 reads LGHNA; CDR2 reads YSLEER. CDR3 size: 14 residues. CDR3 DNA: TGCGCCAGCAGCCAGGGGACACACCGCGATACGCAGTATTTT. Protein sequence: CASSQGTHRDTQYF.

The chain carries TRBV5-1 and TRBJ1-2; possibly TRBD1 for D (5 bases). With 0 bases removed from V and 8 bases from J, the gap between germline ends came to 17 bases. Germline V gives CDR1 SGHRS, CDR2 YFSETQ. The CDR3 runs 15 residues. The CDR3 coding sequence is TGCGCCAGCAGCTTGGGCGGGACCTTAACTAGGGGCTACACCTTC. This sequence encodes CASSLGGTLTRGYTF.

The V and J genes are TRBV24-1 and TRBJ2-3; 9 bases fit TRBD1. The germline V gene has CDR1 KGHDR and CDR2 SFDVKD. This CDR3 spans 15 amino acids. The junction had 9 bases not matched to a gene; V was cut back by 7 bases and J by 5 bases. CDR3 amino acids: CATSDSGTGKDTQYF. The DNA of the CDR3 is TGTGCCACCAGCGACTCTGGGACAGGGAAAGATACGCAGTATTTT.

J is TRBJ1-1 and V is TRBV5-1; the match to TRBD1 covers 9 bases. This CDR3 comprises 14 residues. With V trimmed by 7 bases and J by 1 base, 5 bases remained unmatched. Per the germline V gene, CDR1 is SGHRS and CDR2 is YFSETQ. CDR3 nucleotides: TGCGCCAGCGGGGACAGGGTGACGAACACTGAAGCTTTCTTT. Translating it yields CASGDRVTNTEAFF.

Here the CDR3 reads CAWNTWTGNLEAFF. Here the CDR3 DNA reads TGTGCCTGGAATACCTGGACAGGGAACCTTGAAGCTTTCTTT. The gene calls are TRBV30 and TRBJ1-1, with 8 positions matching TRBD1. The CDR3 length is 14 residues. The V segment lost 4 bases and the J segment 7 bases; nucleotides outside the gene matches: 11. Germline V lookup: CDR1 GTSNPN, CDR2 SVGIG (reference sequence).

CDR3 amino acids: CASSWSPTTENEQYF. CDR3 bases: TGCGCCAGCAGCTGGAGCCCGACTACCGAAAACGAGCAGTACTTC. J is TRBJ2-7 and V is TRBV5-1, with a tentative D call TRBD2 (5 bases). The CDR3 totals 15 residues. In germline, CDR1 is SGHRS, CDR2 YFSETQ. V gave up 3 bases and J gave up 5 bases, with 18 bases separating them.

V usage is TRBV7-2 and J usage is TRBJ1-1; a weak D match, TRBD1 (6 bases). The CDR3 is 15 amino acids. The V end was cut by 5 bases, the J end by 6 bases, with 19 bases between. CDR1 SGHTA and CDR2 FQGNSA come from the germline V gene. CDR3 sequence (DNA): TGTGCCAGCAGCCCAAGGCGGACAGAGTCACCTGAAGCTTTCTTT. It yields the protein CASSPRRTESPEAFF.

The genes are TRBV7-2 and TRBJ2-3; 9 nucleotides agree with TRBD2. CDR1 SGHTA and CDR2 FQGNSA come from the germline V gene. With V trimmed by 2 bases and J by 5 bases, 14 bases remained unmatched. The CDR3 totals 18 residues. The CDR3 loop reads CASSLLQLAGGGIDTQYF. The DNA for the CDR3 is TGTGCCAGCAGCTTACTCCAGTTGGCGGGAGGGGGTATAGATACGCAGTATTTT.

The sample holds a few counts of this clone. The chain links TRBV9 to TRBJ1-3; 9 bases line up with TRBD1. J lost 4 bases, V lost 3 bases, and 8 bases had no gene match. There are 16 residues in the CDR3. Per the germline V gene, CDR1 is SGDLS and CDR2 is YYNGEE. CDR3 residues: CASSGRQGVIGNTIYF. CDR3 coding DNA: TGTGCCAGCAGCGGAAGACAGGGGGTGATCGGAAACACCATATATTTT.

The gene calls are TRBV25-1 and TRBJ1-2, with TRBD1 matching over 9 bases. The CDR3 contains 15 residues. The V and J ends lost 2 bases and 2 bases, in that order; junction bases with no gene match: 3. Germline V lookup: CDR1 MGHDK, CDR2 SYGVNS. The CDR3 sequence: CASSEAGTGNYGYTF. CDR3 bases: TGTGCCAGCAGTGAAGCCGGGACAGGGAACTATGGCTACACCTTC.

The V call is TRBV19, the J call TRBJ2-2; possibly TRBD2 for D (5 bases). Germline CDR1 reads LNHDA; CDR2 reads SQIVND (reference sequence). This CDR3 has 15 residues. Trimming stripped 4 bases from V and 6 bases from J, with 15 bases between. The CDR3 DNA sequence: TGTGCCAGTAGTAGTCCGGGGTCGGTCGCCGGGGAGCTGTTTTTT. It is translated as CASSSPGSVAGELFF. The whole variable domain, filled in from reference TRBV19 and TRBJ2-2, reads DGGITQSPKYLFRKEGQNVTLSCEQNLNHDAMYWYRQDPGQGLRLIYYSQIVNDFQKGDIAEGYSVSREKKESFPLTVTSAQKNPTAFYLCASSSPGSVAGELFFGEGSRLTVL.

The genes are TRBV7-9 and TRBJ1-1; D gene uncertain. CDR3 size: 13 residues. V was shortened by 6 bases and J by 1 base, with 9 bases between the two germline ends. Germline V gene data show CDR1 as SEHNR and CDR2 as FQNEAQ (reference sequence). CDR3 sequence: CASRPYTNTEAFF. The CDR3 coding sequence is TGTGCCAGCAGACCGTACACGAACACTGAAGCTTTCTTT. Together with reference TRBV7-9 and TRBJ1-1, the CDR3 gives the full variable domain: DTGVSQNPRHKITKRGQNVTFRCDPISEHNRLYWYRQTLGQGPEFLTYFQNEAQLEKSRLLSDRFSAERPKGSFSTLEIQRTEQGDSAMYLCASRPYTNTEAFFGQGTRLTVV.

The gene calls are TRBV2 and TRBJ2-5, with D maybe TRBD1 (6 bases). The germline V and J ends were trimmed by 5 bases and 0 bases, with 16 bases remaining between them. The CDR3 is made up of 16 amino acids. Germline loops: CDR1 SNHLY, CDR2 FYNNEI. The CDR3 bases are TGTGCCAGCAGTCCCGGGACAAACTGGTACCAAGAGACCCAGTACTTC. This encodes CASSPGTNWYQETQYF.

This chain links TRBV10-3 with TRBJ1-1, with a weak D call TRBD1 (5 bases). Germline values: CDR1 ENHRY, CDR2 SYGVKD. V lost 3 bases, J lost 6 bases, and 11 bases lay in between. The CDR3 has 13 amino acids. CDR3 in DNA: TGTGCCATCAGTGAAGGGACTTTCCCTGAAGCTTTCTTT. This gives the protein CAISEGTFPEAFF.

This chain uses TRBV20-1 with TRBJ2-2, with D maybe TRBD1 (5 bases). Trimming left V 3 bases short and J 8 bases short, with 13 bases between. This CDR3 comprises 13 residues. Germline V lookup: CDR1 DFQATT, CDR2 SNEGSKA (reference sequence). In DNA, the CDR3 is TGCAGTGCTAGTCTGGGGCTCGCTGGGGAGCTGTTTTTT. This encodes CSASLGLAGELFF.